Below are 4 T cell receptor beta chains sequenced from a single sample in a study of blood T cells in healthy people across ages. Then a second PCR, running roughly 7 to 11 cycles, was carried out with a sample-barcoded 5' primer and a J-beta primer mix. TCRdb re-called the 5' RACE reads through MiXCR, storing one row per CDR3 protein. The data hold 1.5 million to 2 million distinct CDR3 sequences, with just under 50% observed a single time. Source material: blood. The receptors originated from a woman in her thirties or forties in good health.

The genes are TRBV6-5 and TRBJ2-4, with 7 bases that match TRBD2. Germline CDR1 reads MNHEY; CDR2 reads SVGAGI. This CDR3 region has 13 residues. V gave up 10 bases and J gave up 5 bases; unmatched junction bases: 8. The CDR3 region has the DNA TGTGCCACCTGGGAGGGCCGTCAAAACATTCAGTACTTC. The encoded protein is CATWEGRQNIQYF.

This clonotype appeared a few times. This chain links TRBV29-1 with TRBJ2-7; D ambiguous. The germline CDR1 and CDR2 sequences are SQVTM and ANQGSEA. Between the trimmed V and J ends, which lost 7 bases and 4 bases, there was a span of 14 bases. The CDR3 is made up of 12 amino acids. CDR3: CSGWVVFYEQYF. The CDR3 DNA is TGCAGCGGTTGGGTAGTCTTTTACGAGCAGTACTTC.

CDR3 sequence (DNA): TGCAGTGCCAGGGACAGGCTAAATTCACCCCTCCACTTT. Its translation: CSARDRLNSPLHF. The chain couples TRBV20-1 to TRBJ1-6; TRBD1 aligns across 8 bases. The CDR3 sequence is 13 residues long. Trimming removed 6 bases from V and 7 bases from J; junction bases left unmatched: 5. Germline V gives CDR1 DFQATT, CDR2 SNEGSKA (reference sequence).

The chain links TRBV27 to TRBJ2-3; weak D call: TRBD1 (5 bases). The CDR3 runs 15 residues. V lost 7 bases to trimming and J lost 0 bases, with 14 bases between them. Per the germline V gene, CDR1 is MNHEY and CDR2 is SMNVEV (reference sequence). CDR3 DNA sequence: TGTGCCAGCACCCTAGGGGCCAGAAGCACAGATACGCAGTATTTT. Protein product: CASTLGARSTDTQYF.